The TCR beta chain under discussion was sequenced for a study of regulatory T cells in long-lasting Graves disease (dated by TCRdb to about 2021). Concerning the study at large: Patients with newly diagnosed Graves' disease had been on antithyroid drugs for under 3 months. Peripheral blood TCR sequencing and RNA sequencing compared persistent Graves' disease patients with newly diagnosed Graves' disease patients. The study took place in China and was registered as a clinical trial. A total of about 33 samples underwent TCR sequencing: approximately 13 from persistent and 20 from newly diagnosed Graves' disease patients. The full study reports these points: Sequencing and analysis were restricted to the TCR beta chain. Persistent patients shared more public clonotypes among themselves (around 2,500) than newly diagnosed patients did (about 970). Peripheral blood alone was examined, since thyroid tissue, which constituted the primary lesion, could not be accessed. As a limitation, the authors acknowledged that the small sample size may reduce accuracy. Persistent disease showed preferential use of TRBV28, TRBJ1-2 and TRBJ2-5, whereas newly diagnosed disease favored TRBV20-1 and TRBJ2-1. Persistent Graves' disease patients showed lower TCR Shannon entropy and fewer highly expanded clones than newly diagnosed patients, suggesting clonal expansion.

Libraries came from multiplex PCR. These reads were obtained on an Illumina HiSeq 4000. TCR beta libraries were built with iRepertoire HTBI primers and Arm-PCR amplification of CDR3 regions. Gel purification was performed on PCR products prior to sequencing. The authors processed their data as follows. Gene usage analysis of CDR3 amino acid clonotypes used the 62 TRBV and 14 to 15 TRBJ segments found across samples. COPE and FqMerger were used to merge the filtered high-quality paired reads into contigs. BLAST was used to align contigs to IMGT TRBV, TRBD and TRBJ reference genes, and CDR3 was defined according to IMGT. Any clonotype with a frequency above 0.1% was counted as a highly expanded clone. Repertoire diversity was measured by Shannon entropy, and V-J evenness by the Gini coefficient. Clonotypes shared by more than one individual were considered public. Clones were called with MiXCR by TCRdb after fastp trimmed the public reads at Q25, and only in-frame beta chains were retained. A single entry per CDR3 protein holds the most common genes and DNA from its merged rows. In this record, the V and J calls reflect TCRdb's handling and not the investigators' own analysis. This sample has hundreds of thousands of distinct CDR3 sequences in its table, and approximately 16% of those were observed once. The ten largest clonotypes hold approximately 30% of the sample.

The trim is 0 bases for V and 4 bases for J, with a gap of 22 bases between the germline ends. Reading from cysteine to phenylalanine, the CDR3 counts 17 amino acids. Of the read, only the CDR3 DNA is kept; its 51 bases are in frame from base 1. According to the germline V gene (reference sequence), CDR1 reads DFQATT and CDR2 reads SNEGSKA. The sample's time point label is to be understood as: newly diagnosed GD, antithyroid drugs for less than 3 months. For both TCR sequencing and RNA sequencing, RNA was extracted from PBMCs using TRIzol. The diagnosis of Graves' disease was made according to American Thyroid Association guidelines. Patients for the study were recruited at an endocrinology department in Xi'an, China. From each patient, approximately 9 milliliters of peripheral blood was collected into an EDTA anticoagulant tube. Ficoll Paque Plus density gradient separation was used to isolate PBMCs, and no further T cell sorting was performed. An Agilent 2100 Bioanalyzer and agarose gel were used to assess RNA quality, and a NanoDrop 2000 was used to measure RNA concentration.

This clonotype has ten or more counts. The target of this receptor is not known. Base-call qualities are not available, and no considerably larger clone is one nucleotide away. This sample also appeared in a second study, on T cells in Graves' hyperthyroidism and ophthalmopathy. As the second study states: A patient counted as having stable Graves' hyperthyroidism if no progression to ophthalmopathy occurred over 18 months of follow-up. Hyperthyroidism patients were aged 18 to 65 years and newly diagnosed, with disease duration of less than 2 months. Any patient with an uncontrolled infection, another autoimmune disease, pregnancy or lactation was excluded. Diagnoses relied on clinical symptoms, serum thyroxine and TRAb, thyroid ultrasound and orbital computed tomography. A first-round RT-PCR of the TCR CDR3 used the HTBI primer set with the Qiagen OneStep RT-PCR kit. Most expanded thyroid clonotypes (frequency above 0.001) were also detected in blood, suggesting blood repertoires may reflect thyroid immune responses. A model built on a 13 V-J signature distinguished ophthalmopathy from stable hyperthyroidism, reaching roughly 88% sensitivity and under 84% specificity in cross-validation and 80%/75% in testing. In validation, the model predicted progression to ophthalmopathy with approximately 71% sensitivity and less than 75% specificity, a median of about six months before onset. To identify TCR V-J signatures that set the groups apart, the researchers used a discovery cohort of roughly 100 patients, made up of under 50 with Graves' ophthalmopathy and 57 with stable Graves' hyperthyroidism. An independent validation cohort of under 20 hyperthyroidism patients and about 15 patients who later progressed to ophthalmopathy tested prospective prediction of ophthalmopathy. The 100 or so discovery patients were divided at random into training and test sets in a 7:3 ratio. Thyroid tissue and blood T-cell repertoires from more than five Graves' hyperthyroidism patients were also compared in the study. Following sampling, methimazole starting at 30 mg daily was given to hyperthyroidism patients, and high-dose intravenous methylprednisolone was given to ophthalmopathy patients. Libraries were constructed in a second round of multiplex PCR, after which size selection and purification were carried out. Libraries were sequenced paired-end with 100 bp reads on an Illumina HiSeq2000. SOAPnuke was used to process the raw data, with reads discarded if the reads contained adapters or uncalled bases, had a mean Phred below 15, or lacked an exact constant-primer or identifier match. High-quality paired reads were merged using COPE v1.2.5, and each unique nucleotide sequence was defined as a clonotype. MiTCR v1.1 was used to align clonotypes to the IMGT TRBV, TRBD and TRBJ reference segments. Only V-J combinations with frequency above 0.0001, covering about 99% of repertoires, were analysed. The TCS score was defined as the ratio of F50 (clonal expansion) to E x V (chaos), calculated using BLOSUM62-based TCRdist between CDR3 peptides within each V-J. Welch's t-statistics and random forest reduced 500 to 650 V-J features to roughly 13, which were used in a naive Bayes classifier (R e1071). No statistical method was used to fix the sample size in advance, and group allocation was not hidden from the investigators. According to the paper, TCR Vbeta CDR3 sequencing was carried out on 135 peripheral blood samples, which came from 40 to 45 ophthalmopathy, under 80 hyperthyroidism and about 17 progressor patients.

The sequence was obtained from a man aged 35-49 years with Graves disease. Donor details come from another sample of the same person, matched by shared clones. The source material was peripheral blood mononuclear cells (PBMCs), sampled at new diagnosis, from a patient treated with antithyroid drugs. This receptor chain uses TRBV20-1 and TRBJ2-7; the D gene assignment is ambiguous. In nucleotide form, the sequence is TGCAGTGCTAGAGATCGGCGCGCCGCGCGCACACCTTACGAGCAGTACTTC. This translates into CSARDRRAARTPYEQYF.